The 8 T cell receptor beta chains given below trace back to one sample, sequenced in a study of T cell responses to AZD1222 COVID-19 vaccine. Method: immunoSEQ multiplex PCR; TCRdb's copy keeps in-frame clones and lacks some. The table records some 190,000 clones, 90% to 95% of them present only once. The material sequenced was peripheral blood, taken 28 days after the second AZD1222 dose. These receptors were taken from an adult who received the AZD1222 COVID-19 vaccine.

This clone was recorded once. The CDR3 spells CASSLQGRGYGYTF. In DNA form, the CDR3 reads TGTGCCAGCAGCTTACAGGGTCGCGGCTATGGCTACACCTTC. The chain links TRBV27 to TRBJ1-2, with a tentative D call TRBD1 (6 bases). Trimming pared 6 bases from V and 4 bases from J, leaving 15 bases between. The CDR3 runs 14 residues. The V gene's germline CDR1 is MNHEY and CDR2 SMNVEV (reference sequence).

The rearrangement uses TRBV29-1 and TRBJ1-2, with D perhaps TRBD1 (6 bases). The CDR3 is 12 residues long. Between the trimmed V and J ends, which lost 7 bases and 6 bases, there was a span of 15 bases. Per germline, CDR1 SQVTM and CDR2 ANQGSEA. Here the CDR3 DNA reads TGCAGCGCAGGGGAGAAGGGGGATGGCTACACCTTC. This codes for CSAGEKGDGYTF.

This clone was recorded only once. The chain is built from TRBV9 and TRBJ2-3, with TRBD1 matching 7 bases. Germline trimming cut 3 bases from V and 5 bases from J; bases unmatched to any gene: 9. Germline V gene lookup returns CDR1 SGDLS and CDR2 YYNGEE. The CDR3 contains 15 residues. CDR3 region: CASSDRQGTGDTQYF. CDR3 in DNA: TGTGCCAGCAGCGACCGACAGGGAACGGGAGATACGCAGTATTTT.

The chain uses TRBV6-4 and TRBJ1-5, with 9 bases fitting TRBD1. CDR3 size: 15 residues. The trim removed 3 bases at V and 7 bases at J, leaving 7 bases unmatched. Germline-derived CDR1 and CDR2 are MRHNA and SNTAGT. CDR3 sequence (DNA): TGTGCCAGCAGTGAAACTGGACAGGGGAACCAGCCCCAGCATTTT. This gives the protein CASSETGQGNQPQHF.

The chain joins TRBV5-1 to TRBJ2-1; no clear D. The V end lost 1 base, the J end lost 8 bases, and 10 bases lay between the germline ends. This CDR3 is 13 amino acids long. Looked up from germline, CDR1 is SGHRS and CDR2 is YFSETQ. The CDR3 region has the DNA TGCGCCAGCAGCTTGTTTGGCGCCGATGAGCAGTTCTTC. Its translation: CASSLFGADEQFF.

The chain combines TRBV2 with TRBJ1-1; D gene ambiguous. The CDR3 covers 16 residues. The ends were cut back, 2 bases at V and 5 bases at J, with 18 bases in the middle. Germline V gene lookup returns CDR1 SNHLY and CDR2 FYNNEI. The CDR3 sequence is CASSEMMGGKGTEAFF. The CDR3 DNA reads as TGTGCCAGCAGTGAAATGATGGGCGGAAAAGGGACTGAAGCTTTCTTT. Looking up the rest from reference TRBV2 and TRBJ1-1 gives the full variable domain: EPEVTQTPSHQVTQMGQEVILRCVPISNHLYFYWYRQILGQKVEFLVSFYNNEISEKSEIFDDQFSVERPDGSNFTLKIRSTKLEDSAMYFCASSEMMGGKGTEAFFGQGTRLTVV.

V gene TRBV7-2 combines with J gene TRBJ2-2; 8 nucleotides line up with TRBD1. J was trimmed by 4 bases and V by 7 bases; bases with no gene match: 8. The CDR3 length is 15 residues. Per the germline V gene, CDR1 is SGHTA and CDR2 is FQGNSA. CDR3 DNA sequence: TGTGCCAGCATGCGGACAGGGACCCCCACCGGGGAGCTGTTTTTT. Amino acids: CASMRTGTPTGELFF. The variable domain in full, with the rest retrieved from reference TRBV7-2 and TRBJ2-2, is GAGVSQSPSNKVTEKGKDVELRCDPISGHTALYWYRQSLGQGLEFLIYFQGNSAPDKSGLPSDRFSAERTGGSVSTLTIQRTQQEDSAVYLCASMRTGTPTGELFFGEGSRLTVL.

This chain joins TRBV5-1 and TRBJ1-6; the D is unclear. V gave up 0 bases and J gave up 5 bases, with 6 bases separating them. The CDR3 is 14 residues long. From germline, CDR1 is SGHRS and CDR2 YFSETQ. CDR3 protein: CASSLDPNNSPLHF. The DNA of the CDR3 is TGCGCCAGCAGCTTGGACCCCAATAATTCACCCCTCCACTTT.